Below, one TCR beta chain is given with its context. Its antigen remains unidentified. Since a much larger clone is just one base distant, this may be a read error. This sample is drawn from a study of read filtering for tumor transcriptome and immune sequencing. Study at large: Revised staging placed eight or nine patients in R-ISS I, 15 to 20 in II, more than five in III. Whole-transcriptome libraries were prepared after DNase treatment.

Study-level points and caveats: RNA-seq captured clonotypes less deeply and reliably than IR-seq. Without single-read clonotypes, shared clonotype proportions correlated more between IR-seq and RNA-seq.

The V gene's germline CDR1 is SGHAT and CDR2 FQNNGV. The CDR3 covers 14 residues. This library used roughly 0.4 ug RNA and molecular barcoded adaptors spanning alpha/delta and beta/gamma chains. TCRdb fed the reads into MiXCR, producing one record per CDR3 protein. The sample holds around 130,000 distinct CDR3 sequences, about 12% seen once. The clonotype originates from a donor at least 40 years old with multiple myeloma. Sequences were obtained from a population of CD138-negative cells sorted from bone marrow. The chain couples TRBV11-2 to TRBJ2-1; 8 bases fit TRBD1. The DNA end is more similar to TRBJ2-7, so the J call may be wrong. CDR3 in amino acids: CAGSFDRGAAEQYF. The CDR3 bases are TGTGCCGGCAGCTTTGACAGGGGCGCGGCCGAGCAGTACTTC.